These 18 T cell receptor beta chains came from one sample sequenced in a study of T cells expressing NK-cell markers. TCRdb reprocessed the 5' RACE reads and stores each CDR3 protein as one record, lacking DNA. The listing records 300,000 to 450,000 distinct CDR3 sequences. The sequencing input was blood T cells: a sorted CD56 or NKG2C T cell subset, CD4+ or CD8+ T cells, or bulk PBMC T cells (not recorded which). The receptors were sampled from a man aged 18-75 years in good health.

The chain uses TRBV7-9 and TRBJ2-3; TCRdb selects TRBD1, and the lack of DNA leaves this call unchecked. Germline V gene lookup returns CDR1 SEHNR and CDR2 FQNEAQ (reference sequence). The CDR3 totals 16 residues. The CDR3 protein is CASRAGGAGISDTQYF.

The rearrangement joins TRBV27 to TRBJ2-7; without DNA, the TCRdb call of TRBD2 cannot be checked. The germline gives CDR1 MNHEY, CDR2 SMNVEV (reference sequence). The CDR3 has 14 residues. CDR3: CACSAGRDGHEQYF.

The chain recombines TRBV5-1 with TRBJ1-4; TCRdb proposes TRBD1, but this gene call is untestable without DNA. This CDR3 has 17 amino acids. CDR1 and CDR2 (germline): SGHRS, YFSETQ. The CDR3: CASSRWPPQGGGEKLFF.

The chain carries TRBV5-1 and TRBJ1-6. The CDR3 runs 14 residues. Germline lookup yields CDR1 SGHRS and CDR2 YFSETQ. Here the CDR3 reads CASSLPGGNSPLHF.

The chain couples TRBV20-1 to TRBJ2-3; TCRdb's D call of TRBD1 is untestable without DNA. From germline, CDR1 is DFQATT and CDR2 SNEGSKA (reference sequence). The CDR3 runs 13 residues. CDR3 sequence reads: CSATDRLGDTQYF.

V and J are TRBV6-2 or TRBV6-3 and TRBJ2-6; the TCRdb D gene call, TRBD2, has no DNA to confirm it. CDR3 length equals 15 residues. Germline lookup yields CDR1 MNHEY and CDR2 SVGEGT. This CDR3 reads CASALSSLGANVLTF.

The CDR3 protein is CATSDPAERGARAQYF. The genes are TRBV24-1 and TRBJ2-5; TCRdb indicates TRBD1, and absent DNA this call remains unverified. Per germline, CDR1 KGHDR and CDR2 SFDVKD. The length of the CDR3 is 16 residues.

The chain links TRBV7-2 to TRBJ2-3; absent DNA, TCRdb's TRBD2 call cannot be checked. This CDR3 has 15 amino acids. Germline V CDR1 and CDR2: SGHTA, FQGNSA. The CDR3: CASSLEVPMTDTQYF.

The rearrangement uses TRBV29-1 and TRBJ2-2. Germline-derived CDR1 and CDR2 are SQVTM and ANQGSEA. The CDR3 consists of 13 residues. The CDR3 loop reads CSVQVGNTGELFF.

This chain joins TRBV20-1 and TRBJ2-1; the D gene TCRdb calls, TRBD2, cannot be checked with no DNA. The CDR3 contains 14 residues. Germline V lookup: CDR1 DFQATT, CDR2 SNEGSKA (reference sequence). Here the CDR3 reads CSARAALRYNEQFF.

The rearrangement uses TRBV28 and TRBJ2-1; TCRdb's D call of TRBD2 is untestable without DNA. CDR1 is MDHEN and CDR2 is SYDVKM in the germline V gene. The CDR3 totals 15 residues. The CDR3 protein is CASSLLAGAIHEQFF.

This sequence joins TRBV10-3 and TRBJ1-2; TCRdb's D call, TRBD1, is unchecked because there is no DNA. Germline V gene sequence: CDR1 ENHRY, CDR2 SYGVKD. The CDR3 is 18 amino acids. CDR3 residues: CAISDGGTTRPGPNGYTF.

The chain links TRBV5-1 to TRBJ2-1; checking the TCRdb D call of TRBD2 is not possible without DNA. The CDR3 is 19 amino acids. Germline CDR1 SGHRS, CDR2 YFSETQ. The chain's CDR3 is CASSLGPTLAGGSYNEQFF.

The J gene is TRBJ1-2, the V gene TRBV5-1. There are 14 residues in the CDR3. Germline V CDR1 and CDR2: SGHRS, YFSETQ. The CDR3 sequence: CASSKDVGSYGYTF.

This chain connects TRBV5-1 to TRBJ2-3; there is no DNA to check the TCRdb D call of TRBD2. In germline, CDR1 is SGHRS, CDR2 YFSETQ. This CDR3 is 16 amino acids long. CDR3 in amino acids: CASSLAPAGGTDTQYF.

This rearrangement joins TRBV9 to TRBJ2-7; the TCRdb call, TRBD2, lacks DNA for checking. This CDR3 is 15 amino acids long. Germline loops: CDR1 SGDLS, CDR2 YYNGEE. The CDR3: CASSVGTSGPTTQYF.

This rearrangement joins TRBV7-7 to TRBJ2-1; TCRdb's D gene call, TRBD1, goes unchecked for lack of DNA. This CDR3 comprises 16 residues. Germline CDR1 SSHAT, CDR2 FNYEAQ (reference sequence). CDR3 loop: CASSLGGSSSYNEQFF. The entire variable domain, with the rest obtained from reference TRBV7-7 and TRBJ2-1, is as follows: GAGVSQSPRYKVTKRGQDVTLRCDPISSHATLYWYQQALGQGPEFLTYFNYEAQPDKSGLPSDRFSAERPEGSISTLTIQRTEQRDSAMYRCASSLGGSSSYNEQFFGPGTRLTVL.

The V gene is TRBV18, the J gene TRBJ2-1; TCRdb picks TRBD2, but there is no DNA to check that call. The CDR3 runs to 16 residues. CDR1 KGHSH and CDR2 LQKENI come from the germline V gene. The CDR3 spells CASSPPSSGAYNEQFF.